This TCR beta chain was found in a study of shared clonotypes between healthy human individuals. Background on the study: Per-donor plates numbered three CD4 naive, three CD4 memory, two CD8 naive and one CD8 memory.

Every donor was a Caucasian adult from Nashville, Tennessee. Around 32,000 T cell genomes, or roughly 200 ng DNA, went into the sorted-subset replicate PCRs. Some clones are missing from TCRdb's copy, which holds only in-frame ones; the method was immunoSEQ multiplex PCR. Found here are about 1.1 million clones, about 72% of them singletons; the top ten hold about 0.94%. The germline gives CDR1 SGHTA, CDR2 FQGTGA. The CDR3 has 13 residues. V dropped 5 bases and J dropped 4 bases, with 11 bases sitting between them. Sequencing input: memory CD4+ T cells from PBMCs. As to subset: CD45RA-negative fraction. J is TRBJ2-5 and V is TRBV7-3; maybe TRBD1 (6 bases). The source of this sequence is a man between 18 and 29 years old in good health. Some clones in this sample may be carry-over from other donors' samples. The DNA for the CDR3 is TGTGCCAGCAGCGCCAGGGGCACAGAGACCCAGTACTTC. Its protein product is CASSARGTETQYF.